In this sample, the clone carrying this T cell receptor (beta chain) turned up a few times. Uncontrolled infection, other autoimmune disease, pregnancy or lactation disqualified patients from enrolment. Diagnoses used clinical symptoms, serum thyroxine and TRAb, thyroid ultrasound and orbital computed tomography. Out of 10 ml of fresh peripheral blood came the PBMCs. These data belong to a study of T cells in Graves' hyperthyroidism and ophthalmopathy. Researchers took RNA transcripts and amplified the TCR beta CDR3 regions from them. HTBI primers were used for first-round RT-PCR of the TCR CDR3. Via MiXCR, TCRdb re-called the multiplex PCR reads, giving one row per CDR3 protein. The sample has about 420,000 distinct CDR3 sequences; approximately 15% are singletons. The source is a woman in her late teens or twenties with Graves' hyperthyroidism. Sequenced input: blood.

This chain's CDR3 is CASSQDLLGLAGAGNEQFF. In DNA form, the CDR3 reads TGTGCCAGCAGCCAAGACCTCTTGGGACTAGCGGGAGCGGGCAATGAGCAGTTCTTC. This chain uses TRBV14 with TRBJ2-1, with TRBD2 matching over 14 bases. The trim removed 0 bases at V and 6 bases at J, leaving 10 bases unmatched. The CDR3 has 19 residues. Germline V gene lookup returns CDR1 SGHDN and CDR2 FVKESK.